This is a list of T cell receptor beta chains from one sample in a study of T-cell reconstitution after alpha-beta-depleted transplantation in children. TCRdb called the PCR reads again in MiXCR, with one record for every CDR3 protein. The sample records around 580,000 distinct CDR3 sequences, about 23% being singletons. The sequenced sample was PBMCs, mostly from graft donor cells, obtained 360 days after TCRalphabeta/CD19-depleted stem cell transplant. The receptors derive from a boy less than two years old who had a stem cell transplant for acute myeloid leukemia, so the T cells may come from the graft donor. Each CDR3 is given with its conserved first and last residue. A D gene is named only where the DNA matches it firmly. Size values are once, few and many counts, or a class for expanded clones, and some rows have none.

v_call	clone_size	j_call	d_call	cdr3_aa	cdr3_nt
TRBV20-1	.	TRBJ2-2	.	CSATDIGSPMNTGELFF	TGCAGTGCTACCGATATCGGTTCACCAATGAACACCGGGGAGCTGTTTTTT
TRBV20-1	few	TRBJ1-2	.	CSASRSPYGYTF	TGCAGTGCTAGCAGGTCGCCTTATGGCTACACCTTC
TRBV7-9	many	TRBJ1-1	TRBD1	CASSRGQGTEAFF	TGTGCCAGCAGCCGGGGACAGGGCACTGAAGCTTTCTTT
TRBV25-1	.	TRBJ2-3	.	CASSEGLVPDTQYF	TGTGCCAGCAGTGAGGGCCTAGTACCAGATACGCAGTATTTT
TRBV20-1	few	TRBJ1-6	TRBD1	CSARTGNYNSPLHF	TGCAGTGCTCGGACAGGCAACTATAATTCACCCCTCCACTTT
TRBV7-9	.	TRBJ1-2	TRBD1	CASSPSGTAPSLYGYTF	TGTGCCAGCAGCCCCTCGGGGACAGCACCATCCCTATATGGCTACACCTTC
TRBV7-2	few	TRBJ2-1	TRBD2	CASAGGGAGGYDEQFF	TGTGCCAGCGCCGGAGGAGGAGCGGGGGGGTACGATGAGCAGTTCTTC
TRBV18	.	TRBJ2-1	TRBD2	CASSPGLAGSYNEQFF	TGTGCCAGCTCACCTGGACTAGCGGGCTCCTACAATGAGCAGTTCTTC
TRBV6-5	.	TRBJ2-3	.	CASSYSTGAGLTDTQYF	TGTGCCAGCAGTTACTCGACCGGTGCGGGGTTGACAGATACGCAGTATTTT
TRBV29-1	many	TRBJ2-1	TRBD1	CSVGGDRHYNEQFF	TGCAGCGTTGGGGGGGACAGGCACTACAATGAGCAGTTCTTC
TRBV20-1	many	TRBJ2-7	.	CSARSPDSYEQYF	TGCAGTGCTAGAAGCCCCGACAGCTACGAGCAGTACTTC
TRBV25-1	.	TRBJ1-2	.	CASSENRVAGYTF	TGTGCCAGCAGTGAGAACAGGGTGGCTGGCTACACCTTC
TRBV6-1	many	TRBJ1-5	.	CASRNGWVGPQHF	TGTGCCAGCAGGAACGGATGGGTCGGCCCCCAGCATTTT
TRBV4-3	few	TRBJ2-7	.	CASSLHSTAFYEQYF	TGCGCCAGCAGCCTCCACTCGACGGCCTTCTACGAGCAGTACTTC
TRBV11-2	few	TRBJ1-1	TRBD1	CASSPIRGQGSEAFF	TGTGCCAGCAGCCCTATAAGGGGACAGGGATCTGAAGCTTTCTTT
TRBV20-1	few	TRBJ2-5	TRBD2	CSAREGTSLETQYF	TGCAGTGCTAGAGAGGGGACTAGCTTGGAGACCCAGTACTTC
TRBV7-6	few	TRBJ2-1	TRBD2	CASTERGGYNEQFF	TGTGCCAGCACAGAGCGGGGGGGATACAATGAGCAGTTCTTC
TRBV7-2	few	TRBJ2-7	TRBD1	CASSIGGRGRSYEQYF	TGTGCCAGCAGCATAGGGGGCAGGGGAAGGTCCTACGAGCAGTACTTC
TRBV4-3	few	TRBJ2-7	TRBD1	CASSQARQGIYEQYF	TGCGCCAGCAGCCAAGCTAGACAGGGAATTTACGAGCAGTACTTC
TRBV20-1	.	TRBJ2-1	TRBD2	CSASFPRGGSYNEQFF	TGCAGTGCTAGTTTCCCGCGGGGGGGCTCCTACAATGAGCAGTTCTTC
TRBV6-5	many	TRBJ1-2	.	CASSYPYTVNYGYTF	TGTGCCAGCAGTTACCCCTACACAGTGAACTATGGCTACACCTTC
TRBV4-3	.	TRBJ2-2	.	CASSQVWGANTGELFF	TGCGCCAGCAGCCAAGTCTGGGGGGCCAACACCGGGGAGCTGTTTTTT